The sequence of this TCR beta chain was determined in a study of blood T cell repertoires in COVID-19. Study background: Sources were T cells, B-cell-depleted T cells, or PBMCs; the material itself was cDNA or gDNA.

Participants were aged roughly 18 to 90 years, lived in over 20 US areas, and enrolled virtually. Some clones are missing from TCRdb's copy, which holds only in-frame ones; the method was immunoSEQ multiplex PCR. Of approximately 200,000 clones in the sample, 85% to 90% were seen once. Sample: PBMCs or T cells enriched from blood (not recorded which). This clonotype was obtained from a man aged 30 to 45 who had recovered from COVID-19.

The CDR3, as DNA: TGTGCCAGCAGCGTAGTTGGGGACAGGGACACCATATATTTT. It codes for CASSVVGDRDTIYF. The rearrangement links TRBV9 to TRBJ1-3, with 9 bases fitting TRBD1. Germline values: CDR1 SGDLS, CDR2 YYNGEE. The trim removed 0 bases at V and 8 bases at J, leaving 3 bases unmatched. There are 14 residues in the CDR3.